The T cell receptor beta chain described here comes from a study of T cell repertoires in cytomegalovirus infection. Overall study context: Carrying CMV and the relevant HLA type showed in public TCR beta signatures.

MiXCR, run by TCRdb on the reads, gives a single entry per CDR3 protein. Among more than 400,000 distinct CDR3 sequences listed, 26% were seen once. About this clonotype: Antigen unknown.

General observations from the study: Summed frequency of public TCR beta families distinguished CMV carriers with the relevant HLA. Clonotype analysis showed dominance of the ex vivo response by HLA-C-restricted CMV-specific TCR beta clonotypes.

The CDR3 spans 15 residues. The V gene end was trimmed by 2 bases and the J gene end by 5 bases; junction bases not matched to a gene: 6. Germline-derived CDR1 and CDR2 are MNHEY and SVGEGT. This TCR came from a human donor in good health (CMV status not recorded). Some clones in this sample may be carry-over from other donors' samples. The sample consisted of PBMCs. The genes are TRBV6-2 or TRBV6-3 and TRBJ2-7; 10 nucleotides agree with TRBD1. The CDR3 DNA reads as TGTGCCAGCAGTTACGGACTCGGGACAGGGGACGAGCAGTACTTC. This sequence encodes CASSYGLGTGDEQYF.